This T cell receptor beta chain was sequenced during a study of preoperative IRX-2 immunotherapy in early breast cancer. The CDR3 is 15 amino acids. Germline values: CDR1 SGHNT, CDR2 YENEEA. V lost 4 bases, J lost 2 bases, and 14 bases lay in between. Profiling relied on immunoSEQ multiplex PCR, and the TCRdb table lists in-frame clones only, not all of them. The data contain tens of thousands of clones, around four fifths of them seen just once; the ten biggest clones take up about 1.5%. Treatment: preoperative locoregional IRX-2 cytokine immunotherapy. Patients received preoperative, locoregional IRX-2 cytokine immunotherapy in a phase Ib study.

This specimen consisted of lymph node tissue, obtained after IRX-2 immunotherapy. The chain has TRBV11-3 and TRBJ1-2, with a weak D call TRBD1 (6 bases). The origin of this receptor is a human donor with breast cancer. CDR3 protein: CASSYRDTKNYGYTF. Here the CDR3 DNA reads TGTGCCAGCAGCTATCGGGACACCAAGAACTATGGCTACACCTTC.